Each of the 28 T cell receptor beta chains below was sequenced from the same sample in a study of T cells in Graves' hyperthyroidism and ophthalmopathy. The source material, RNA transcripts, was used to amplify TCR beta CDR3 regions. Researchers ran a first-round RT-PCR on the TCR CDR3 using the HTBI primer set. MiXCR, applied by TCRdb to the multiplex PCR reads, yields one record per CDR3 protein. The top ten clones hold 14% of a sample with hundreds of thousands of distinct CDR3 sequences, around 16% of them seen once. Material: blood. These receptors were collected from a woman aged 18-29 years with Graves' hyperthyroidism.

At least ten counts were recorded for this clonotype. The chain couples TRBV2 to TRBJ2-3; 9 bases align to TRBD2. This CDR3 has 16 amino acids. V was pared by 5 bases and J by 0 bases, with 6 bases of the junction left unmatched. From germline, CDR1 is SNHLY and CDR2 FYNNEI. The CDR3 region has the DNA TGTGCCAGCAGTCTAGGGCTAGCGGGAAGCACAGATACGCAGTATTTT. It is translated as CASSLGLAGSTDTQYF.

This clonotype was detected many times. Germline and junction disagree at one end, which may indicate a read error. The V and J genes are TRBV7-7 and TRBJ2-3; TRBD1 aligns across 8 bases. Germline lookup yields CDR1 SSHAT and CDR2 FNYEAQ (reference sequence). The CDR3 runs 16 residues. The CDR3 loop reads CASSARTGRSTDTQYF. The CDR3 DNA reads TGTGCTAGCAGCGCCCGGACAGGGCGAAGCACAGATACGCAGTATTTT.

This clonotype was picked up many times. The chain has TRBV28 and TRBJ2-4, with a possible D match to TRBD1 (5 bases). The CDR3 totals 15 residues. V was trimmed by 7 bases and J by 0 bases, leaving 13 bases between them. Germline V gene data show CDR1 as MDHEN and CDR2 as SYDVKM. CDR3: CASKRQTLAKNIQYF. CDR3 DNA sequence: TGTGCCAGCAAACGACAGACTCTAGCCAAAAACATTCAGTACTTC.

This chain connects TRBV20-1 to TRBJ2-3; TRBD2 matches 10 bases. Trimming removed 2 bases from V and 2 bases from J; junction bases left unmatched: 10. The CDR3 extends over 17 amino acids. Germline-derived CDR1 and CDR2 are DFQATT and SNEGSKA (reference sequence). The DNA for the CDR3 is TGCAGTGCTAGAAGGAGGCCTAGCGGGGGATACACAGATACGCAGTATTTT. It is translated as CSARRRPSGGYTDTQYF.

In its sample, this clonotype was seen many times. The CDR3 bases are TGTGCCAGCAGCCCCACCCCCGGGACAGGCTACGAGCAGTACTTC. Its translation is CASSPTPGTGYEQYF. The rearrangement links TRBV7-2 to TRBJ2-7; 8 positions agree with TRBD1. With V trimmed by 5 bases and J by 3 bases, 9 bases remained unmatched. In germline, CDR1 is SGHTA, CDR2 FQGNSA. The CDR3 has 15 amino acids.

This clonotype was counted many times. V and J are TRBV5-1 and TRBJ1-1; the D gene is possibly TRBD1 (6 bases). Germline V gene data show CDR1 as SGHRS and CDR2 as YFSETQ. The germline V and J ends were trimmed by 4 bases and 5 bases, with 15 bases remaining between them. The CDR3 contains 14 residues. CDR3 nucleotide sequence: TGCGCCAGCAGCCGGATGGGGGGGGCGACTGAAGCTTTCTTT. The encoded protein is CASSRMGGATEAFF.

For this clonotype: This may be a read error, as it is one base from a much larger clone. The chain joins TRBV5-1 to TRBJ2-1, with 13 bases lining up with TRBD2. This CDR3 comprises 17 residues. Germline V gene lookup returns CDR1 SGHRS and CDR2 YFSETQ. The CDR3 coding sequence is TGCGGCAGCAGCTTGAGGACTAGCGGGGGACTATACAATGAGCAGTTCTTC. Translation: CGSSLRTSGGLYNEQFF.

Many counts were recorded for this clonotype. The chain recombines TRBV28 with TRBJ2-3, with TRBD2 as a possible D gene (5 bases). Germline V gives CDR1 MDHEN, CDR2 SYDVKM. The CDR3 loop spans 14 amino acids. The ends were cut back, 2 bases at V and 6 bases at J, with 12 bases in the middle. The chain's CDR3 is CASSLILAADTQYF. The DNA of the CDR3 is TGTGCCAGCAGTTTAATCCTAGCAGCGGATACGCAGTATTTT.

The chain carries TRBV11-2 and TRBJ2-5; 12 positions match TRBD2. V lost 5 bases and J lost 3; bases outside the gene matches: 10. CDR1 is SGHAT and CDR2 is FQNNGV in the germline V gene. The CDR3 spans 17 residues. CDR3 sequence: CASSGGGLAGNKETQYF. Here the CDR3 DNA reads TGTGCCAGCAGCGGAGGTGGACTAGCGGGGAACAAAGAGACCCAGTACTTC.

In this sample, this clonotype turned up many times. The V and J genes are TRBV7-9 and TRBJ1-2; 10 positions agree with TRBD1. There are 14 residues in the CDR3. CDR1 and CDR2 from the germline V gene are SEHNR and FQNEAQ (reference sequence). V dropped 5 bases and J dropped 6; count of bases not matched to a gene: 6. The CDR3 spells CASSLGTGVHGYTF. DNA for the CDR3: TGTGCCAGCAGCCTCGGGACAGGGGTTCATGGCTACACCTTC.

Regarding this clonotype: This may stem from a read error, because a much larger clone lies one nucleotide away. This chain connects TRBV3-1 to TRBJ2-7, with D possibly being TRBD1 (6 bases). There are 13 residues in the CDR3. V was trimmed by 6 bases and J by 5 bases, leaving 14 bases between them. CDR1 and CDR2 (germline): LGHDT, YNNKEL (reference sequence). Written as DNA, the CDR3 is TGTGCCAGCAGACAAACAGGGTTACACGAGCAGTACTTC. Protein product: CASRQTGLHEQYF.

This clonotype was found many times. V and J are TRBV28 and TRBJ2-7, with a tentative D call TRBD2 (7 bases). The CDR3 runs to 17 residues. From germline, CDR1 is MDHEN and CDR2 SYDVKM. V lost 8 bases, J lost 0 bases, and 23 bases lay in between. CDR3 DNA sequence: TGTGCCAGCGCATCTCTAGGCCCCGGGGGGCTCTCCTACGAGCAGTACTTC. Its translation: CASASLGPGGLSYEQYF.

V usage is TRBV20-1 and J usage is TRBJ2-5; TRBD2 matches at 13 bases. V was pared by 3 bases and J by 5 bases, with 6 bases of the junction left unmatched. This CDR3 region has 15 residues. Germline V gene data show CDR1 as DFQATT and CDR2 as SNEGSKA (reference sequence). CDR3 bases: TGCAGTGCTAGGGGTACTAGCGGGAGGGGGGAGACCCAGTACTTC. Protein sequence: CSARGTSGRGETQYF.

The chain employs TRBV27 and TRBJ2-7; 9 bases are a match to TRBD2. The J call is in doubt because the DNA end fits TRBJ2-1 better. Germline V gene lookup returns CDR1 MNHEY and CDR2 SMNVEV (reference sequence). CDR3 length: 17 residues. The CDR3 is CASSSTSGEKSSYEQFF. CDR3 nucleotides: TGTGCCAGCAGTTCGACTAGCGGTGAAAAAAGCTCCTACGAGCAGTTCTTC.

This clonotype was counted only a few times. The chain links TRBV2 to TRBJ1-5; perhaps TRBD1 as D (6 bases). Germline values: CDR1 SNHLY, CDR2 FYNNEI. Trimming left V 4 bases short and J 10 bases short, with 14 bases between. This CDR3 comprises 13 residues. The CDR3 bases are TGTGCCAGCAGTGCCGACCCAGGGGCCCCCCAGCATTTT. It is translated as CASSADPGAPQHF.

CDR3: CSVAQADNYGYTF. Here the CDR3 DNA reads TGCAGCGTTGCGCAGGCAGATAACTATGGCTACACCTTC. The chain carries TRBV29-1 and TRBJ1-2, with no clear D. The CDR3 length is 13 residues. Trimming cost V 4 bases and J 1 base, with 10 bases left between them. CDR1 SQVTM and CDR2 ANQGSEA come from the germline V gene.

This clonotype appeared a few times. The chain recombines TRBV7-8 with TRBJ1-6; 8 nucleotides line up with TRBD1. CDR1 and CDR2 (germline): SGHVS, FQNEAQ. Trimming at V came to 0 bases and at J to 9 bases, leaving 4 bases not matched to a gene. This CDR3 has 15 residues. The CDR3 protein is CASSLALGQGSPLHF. The CDR3 DNA sequence: TGTGCCAGCAGCTTAGCGCTAGGACAGGGTTCACCCCTCCACTTT.

This chain joins TRBV28 and TRBJ2-1; weak D call: TRBD1 (6 bases). Trimming pared 2 bases from V and 10 bases from J, leaving 9 bases between. Per germline, CDR1 MDHEN and CDR2 SYDVKM. This CDR3 spans 12 amino acids. This CDR3 is CASSLNREEQFF. CDR3 bases: TGTGCCAGCAGTTTAAACAGGGAGGAGCAGTTCTTC.

V is TRBV7-9 and J is TRBJ1-5; D is unclear. CDR1 is SEHNR and CDR2 is FQNEAQ in the germline V gene (reference sequence). Trimming took off 5 bases at V and 6 bases at J, with 14 bases between the two ends. This CDR3 contains 14 residues. The CDR3 DNA reads TGTGCCAGCAGCCCCCGGGGTACGGGTCAGCCCCAGCATTTT. This gives the protein CASSPRGTGQPQHF.

This clonotype was counted many times. V usage is TRBV9 and J usage is TRBJ1-1; 9 positions agree with TRBD1. Germline-derived CDR1 and CDR2 are SGDLS and YYNGEE. V gave up 3 bases and J gave up 6 bases; unmatched junction bases: 12. This CDR3 is built from 16 residues. In DNA, the CDR3 is TGTGCCAGCAGCGGGTTAGGGACAGGGAGGACAGCTGAAGCTTTCTTT. This sequence encodes CASSGLGTGRTAEAFF.

V and J are TRBV27 and TRBJ1-5, with D possibly being TRBD1 (6 bases). Germline V gives CDR1 MNHEY, CDR2 SMNVEV (reference sequence). The CDR3 is made up of 13 amino acids. The V gene lost 9 bases and the J gene lost 5 bases, with 14 bases spanning the gap. The CDR3 DNA reads as TGTGCCAGAAAGGACAGTTTAGATCAGCCCCAGCATTTT. It encodes CARKDSLDQPQHF.

This clonotype has a count of ten or more. This chain uses TRBV28 with TRBJ2-7; D is perhaps TRBD2 (6 bases). The germline V and J ends were trimmed by 11 bases and 6 bases, with 29 bases remaining between them. The V gene's germline CDR1 is MDHEN and CDR2 SYDVKM. This CDR3 has 16 residues. CDR3 in DNA: TGTGCCTGTCCCCGGGGAGGAGAAAACCGAGTGGGCGAGCAGTACTTC. Encoded protein: CACPRGGENRVGEQYF.

The chain recombines TRBV20-1 with TRBJ2-5; 11 positions agree with TRBD2. This CDR3 is built from 15 residues. V shed 3 bases, J shed 5 bases, and the junction held 8 bases outside the gene matches. Germline V lookup: CDR1 DFQATT, CDR2 SNEGSKA (reference sequence). The CDR3 nucleotides read TGCAGTGCTAGTCTCGGTAGCGGGGGGGCCGAGACCCAGTACTTC. Protein: CSASLGSGGAETQYF.

The chain has TRBV28 and TRBJ1-5; D uncertain. The CDR3 length is 15 residues. CDR1 and CDR2 from the germline V gene are MDHEN and SYDVKM. V lost 4 bases to trimming and J lost 9 bases, with 19 bases between them. The CDR3 coding sequence is TGTGCCAGCAGTTCGAGGCCGCTGGGCGTATCGCCCCAGCATTTT. This encodes CASSSRPLGVSPQHF.

This clonotype showed up just a few times. J is TRBJ2-7 and V is TRBV9; D remains ambiguous. The CDR3 has 15 amino acids. Germline V gene sequence: CDR1 SGDLS, CDR2 YYNGEE. With 0 bases removed from V and 4 bases from J, the gap between germline ends came to 14 bases. CDR3 nucleotides: TGTGCCAGCAGCGTAGGCCAAGAGCCCCCTTACGAGCAGTACTTC. It codes for CASSVGQEPPYEQYF.

This clonotype was counted only a few times. This chain links TRBV7-6 with TRBJ2-7, with D hard to call. V was trimmed by 1 base and J by 3 bases, leaving 7 bases between them. CDR1 and CDR2 (germline): SGHVS, FNYEAQ. The CDR3 runs 13 residues. The CDR3 spells CASSLGAVYEQYF. CDR3 coding DNA: TGTGCCAGCAGCTTAGGGGCAGTCTACGAGCAGTACTTC. The full variable domain, rest sourced from reference TRBV7-6 and TRBJ2-7, is GAGVSQSPRYKVTKRGQDVALRCDPISGHVSLYWYRQALGQGPEFLTYFNYEAQQDKSGLPNDRFSAERPEGSISTLTIQRTEQRDSAMYRCASSLGAVYEQYFGPGTRLTVT.

This clonotype was counted at least ten times. The rearrangement links TRBV20-1 to TRBJ2-3; 10 bases agree with TRBD2. The CDR3 consists of 15 residues. V was pared by 2 bases and J by 3 bases, with 5 bases of the junction left unmatched. Germline CDR1 is DFQATT and CDR2 is SNEGSKA (reference sequence). The CDR3: CSARSGRAGTDTQYF. As DNA, the CDR3 is TGCAGTGCTAGAAGCGGGAGGGCCGGTACAGATACGCAGTATTTT.

In this sample, this clonotype turned up many times. The V gene is TRBV2, the J gene TRBJ1-2; tentatively, D is TRBD1 (5 bases). CDR3 size: 13 residues. The V and J ends lost 4 bases and 4 bases respectively, with 10 bases between them. Germline CDR1 is SNHLY and CDR2 is FYNNEI. The CDR3 spells CASSGGGGYGYTF. CDR3 DNA: TGTGCCAGCAGTGGCGGTGGGGGCTATGGCTACACCTTC.